This T cell receptor (beta chain) was recorded in a study of blood T cell repertoires in COVID-19. About the research overall: Sites in the United States, Italy and Spain provided acute and convalescent COVID-19 samples. The analysed material was cDNA or gDNA that came from T cells, B-cell-depleted T cells, or PBMCs.

Per the original methods: Estimates of nucleated cell counts were drawn from the amplification of reference gene primers. TCRdb's copy holds only in-frame clones and misses some; the assay was immunoSEQ multiplex PCR. That table supplies the V and J calls and clone size; D and trimming were determined from the DNA. The sample yields 200,000 to 250,000 clones, roughly nine tenths seen once. Comment on this clone: The same CDR3 can be traced to other DNA sequences in this sample.

Sequencing was done on a sample of peripheral blood. This clonotype was obtained from a man in his sixties who had recovered from COVID-19.

CDR3 nucleotide sequence: TGTGCCAGCAGTTCGGGGACTAGCGGGAACAATGAGCAGTTCTTC. Translation gives CASSSGTSGNNEQFF. The genes are TRBV27 and TRBJ2-1, with 13 bases that match TRBD2. The J segment lost 5 bases and the V segment lost 4 bases, leaving 2 bases of the junction unmatched. CDR1 MNHEY and CDR2 SMNVEV come from the germline V gene (reference sequence). The CDR3 sequence is 15 residues long.